The 27 T cell receptor beta chains reported below all come from one sample, sequenced in a study of somatic mutations in cytotoxic T cells in rheumatoid arthritis. Measured with immunoSEQ multiplex PCR; TCRdb has only the in-frame clones, and not every one. This repertoire shows roughly 16,000 clones, about 85% found once; its top ten account for roughly a tenth. The specimen sequenced was CD8+ T cells sorted from blood. Receptors were obtained from an adult with rheumatoid arthritis.

This rearrangement joins TRBV30 to TRBJ1-2; D may be TRBD1 (5 bases). This CDR3 is 10 amino acids long. CDR1 GTSNPN and CDR2 SVGIG come from the germline V gene (reference sequence). In DNA, the CDR3 is TGTCCCCTCGGGGCAGGGACCTACACCTTC. Translation gives CPLGAGTYTF.

The CDR3 loop reads CASGQFRQGSYNEQFF. The CDR3 DNA sequence: TGTGCCAGCGGCCAATTCAGGCAGGGATCCTACAATGAGCAGTTCTTC. The gene calls are TRBV6-6 and TRBJ2-1, with D possibly being TRBD1 (5 bases). Trimming removed 8 bases at V and 1 base at J, with 18 bases between. The CDR3 is 16 residues long. Germline loops: CDR1 MNHNY, CDR2 SVGAGI (reference sequence).

The chain carries TRBV15 and TRBJ1-6, with 7 bases lining up with TRBD1. Per germline, CDR1 LNHNV and CDR2 YYDKDF (reference sequence). V was pared by 7 bases and J by 7 bases, with 4 bases of the junction left unmatched. The CDR3 has 13 residues. CDR3 residues: CATTQGVNSPLHF. The CDR3, as DNA: TGTGCCACCACGCAGGGGGTAAATTCACCCCTCCACTTT.

This rearrangement joins TRBV9 to TRBJ1-2, with D possibly matching TRBD1 (5 bases). Germline loops: CDR1 SGDLS, CDR2 YYNGEE. The V and J ends lost 4 bases and 4 bases respectively, with 17 bases between them. CDR3 length equals 15 residues. Here the CDR3 reads CASSLGTGGSYGYTF. The DNA of the CDR3 is TGTGCCAGCAGCCTTGGCACAGGCGGGTCCTATGGCTACACCTTC.

This chain connects TRBV9 to TRBJ2-3, with a weak D call TRBD2 (6 bases). Germline V gene sequence: CDR1 SGDLS, CDR2 YYNGEE. The CDR3 length is 17 residues. V was pared by 3 bases and J by 0 bases, with 17 bases between. CDR3 in amino acids: CASSETWLAASTDTQYF. In DNA form, the CDR3 reads TGTGCCAGCAGCGAGACTTGGTTAGCGGCTAGCACAGATACGCAGTATTTT.

The J gene is TRBJ1-5, the V gene TRBV4-1; unclear D gene. The V end lost 1 base, the J end lost 1 base, and 8 bases lay between the germline ends. From germline, CDR1 is MGHRA and CDR2 YSYEKL. The CDR3 length is 15 residues. CDR3 loop: CASSQVVGSNQPQHF. As DNA, the CDR3 is TGCGCCAGCAGCCAAGTGGTGGGAAGCAATCAGCCCCAGCATTTT.

The chain joins TRBV6-1 to TRBJ1-4; D possibly corresponds to TRBD1 (6 bases). Trimming took off 2 bases at V and 7 bases at J, with 23 bases between the two ends. There are 18 residues in the CDR3. CDR1 is MNHNS, CDR2 SASEGT, per germline. This chain's CDR3 is CASSEFRGLPPMVEKLFF. The CDR3 region has the DNA TGTGCCAGCAGTGAATTTCGGGGGCTTCCTCCGATGGTTGAAAAACTGTTTTTT.

This clone was recorded only once. The CDR3 region is CASATSGGYNEQFF. The CDR3 nucleotides read TGTGCCAGCGCCACTAGCGGGGGTTACAATGAGCAGTTCTTC. V gene TRBV19 combines with J gene TRBJ2-1, with 11 bases fitting TRBD2. The CDR3 sequence is 14 residues long. In germline, CDR1 is LNHDA, CDR2 SQIVND (reference sequence). With V trimmed by 9 bases and J by 4 bases, 5 bases remained unmatched.

This rearrangement joins TRBV7-9 to TRBJ2-7; unclear D gene. Looked up from germline, CDR1 is SEHNR and CDR2 is FQNEAQ (reference sequence). V lost 0 bases and J 7 bases, leaving 10 bases between the germline ends. CDR3 length equals 13 residues. CDR3 protein: CASSLAGLEEQYF. CDR3 coding DNA: TGTGCCAGCAGCTTAGCGGGATTAGAGGAGCAGTACTTC.

CDR3 sequence: CASSLFTRGTDTQYF. The CDR3 nucleotides are TGTGCCAGCAGCCTATTTACGCGGGGCACAGATACGCAGTATTTT. This chain uses TRBV6-5 with TRBJ2-3; D is possibly TRBD2 (5 bases). V gave up 6 bases and J gave up 1 base, with 14 bases separating them. Germline lookup yields CDR1 MNHEY and CDR2 SVGAGI. This CDR3 region has 15 residues.

The chain employs TRBV7-9 and TRBJ2-3, with 10 bases that match TRBD2. Trimming took 6 bases from V and 5 from J; bases not matched to a gene: 5. Germline V gene data show CDR1 as SEHNR and CDR2 as FQNEAQ (reference sequence). CDR3 length: 14 amino acids. In DNA form, the CDR3 reads TGTGCCAGCAGACTTAGCGGGGGGATAGATACGCAGTATTTT. Its protein product is CASRLSGGIDTQYF.

The V call is TRBV6-4, the J call TRBJ2-7, with TRBD2 matching 9 bases. Per germline, CDR1 MRHNA and CDR2 SNTAGT. J was trimmed by 5 bases and V by 3 bases; bases with no gene match: 8. The CDR3 runs 15 residues. In DNA form, the CDR3 reads TGTGCCAGCAGTGAATTAGCGGGGGCAGCAAACGAGCAGTACTTC. Its translation is CASSELAGAANEQYF.

The chain is built from TRBV27 and TRBJ2-3, with 13 bases identical to TRBD2. V was clipped by 6 bases and J by 2 bases; unmatched bases: 5. CDR3 length equals 16 residues. The germline CDR1 and CDR2 sequences are MNHEY and SMNVEV (reference sequence). DNA of the CDR3: TGTGCCAGCAGCCGGACTAGCGGGGGCCTCACAGATACGCAGTATTTT. Its translation is CASSRTSGGLTDTQYF.

V gene TRBV12-2 combines with J gene TRBJ2-5. TRBV12-2 is deemed a pseudogene. This CDR3 has 14 amino acids. The CDR3 DNA sequence: TGTGCAAGTCGCTTAAGGCCGTTGGGGGAGACCCAGTACTTC. It is translated as CASRLRPLGETQYF.

The chain couples TRBV7-9 to TRBJ2-5; TRBD2 might be the D (7 bases). Germline V lookup: CDR1 SEHNR, CDR2 FQNEAQ (reference sequence). V lost 0 bases to trimming and J lost 1 base, with 15 bases between them. The CDR3 contains 17 residues. CDR3 nucleotides: TGTGCCAGCAGCTTAGCGCAGGGGACTACCTTCCAAGAGACCCAGTACTTC. This gives the protein CASSLAQGTTFQETQYF.

The chain employs TRBV14 and TRBJ2-6; D remains ambiguous. The V gene lost 2 bases and the J gene lost 1 base, with 9 bases spanning the gap. This CDR3 region has 16 residues. Germline CDR1 reads SGHDN; CDR2 reads FVKESK. CDR3 sequence: CASSQRHGSGANVLTF. DNA for the CDR3: TGTGCCAGCAGCCAAAGGCACGGGTCTGGGGCCAACGTCCTGACTTTC.

The rearrangement uses TRBV29-1 and TRBJ2-2; tentatively, D is TRBD1 or TRBD2 (5 bases each). The germline V and J ends were trimmed by 6 bases and 0 bases, with 14 bases remaining between them. Germline CDR1 reads SQVTM; CDR2 reads ANQGSEA. This CDR3 comprises 15 residues. CDR3 bases: TGCAGCGTAACTATAGGGACGCCGAACACCGGGGAGCTGTTTTTT. The encoded protein is CSVTIGTPNTGELFF.

V usage is TRBV30 and J usage is TRBJ2-5; D could derive from TRBD1 or TRBD2 (6 bases each). The germline CDR1 and CDR2 sequences are GTSNPN and SVGIG (reference sequence). Between the trimmed V and J ends, which lost 5 bases and 5 bases, there was a span of 21 bases. There are 15 residues in the CDR3. The CDR3 sequence: CAWGGDTHRRETQYF. CDR3 sequence (DNA): TGTGCCTGGGGAGGGGACACTCACCGTCGGGAGACCCAGTACTTC.

This clone has a single count. V and J are TRBV5-1 and TRBJ2-1; D might be TRBD1 or TRBD2, each matching 5 bases. The germline CDR1 and CDR2 sequences are SGHRS and YFSETQ. V lost 1 base, J lost 5 bases, and 13 bases lay in between. The CDR3 is made up of 15 amino acids. The CDR3 region is CASSLWSGRNNEQFF. CDR3 DNA sequence: TGCGCCAGCAGCTTGTGGTCGGGGCGAAACAATGAGCAGTTCTTC.

This chain connects TRBV5-1 to TRBJ2-5; 9 bases are a match to TRBD2. V was clipped by 3 bases and J by 5 bases; unmatched bases: 8. The length of the CDR3 is 15 residues. CDR1 SGHRS and CDR2 YFSETQ come from the germline V gene. In DNA, the CDR3 is TGCGCCAGCAGCTCGGGCGGGGGGGTCCTTGAGACCCAGTACTTC. Residues: CASSSGGGVLETQYF.

V is TRBV9 and J is TRBJ2-7; the D is unclear. V was pared by 3 bases and J by 2 bases, with 12 bases between. Germline values: CDR1 SGDLS, CDR2 YYNGEE. This CDR3 is built from 14 residues. The DNA of the CDR3 is TGTGCCAGCAGCGGCGACCAGACCCCCTACGAGCAGTACTTC. This translates into CASSGDQTPYEQYF.

The V gene is TRBV7-2, the J gene TRBJ1-1, with D unclear. Germline V gives CDR1 SGHTA, CDR2 FQGNSA. With 0 bases removed from V and 3 bases from J, the gap between germline ends came to 11 bases. This CDR3 is built from 15 residues. For the CDR3, the DNA is TGTGCCAGCAGCTTAGCCCGTCTCGATCACACTGAAGCTTTCTTT. This encodes CASSLARLDHTEAFF.

This chain joins TRBV30 and TRBJ1-2; no definite D call. CDR1 is GTSNPN and CDR2 is SVGIG in the germline V gene (reference sequence). The CDR3 covers 15 residues. V gave up 4 bases and J gave up 2 bases, with 17 bases separating them. Here the CDR3 reads CAWTPLGPVNYGYTF. The CDR3 DNA is TGTGCCTGGACCCCCCTAGGGCCAGTAAACTATGGCTACACCTTC.

V is TRBV27 and J is TRBJ2-5; D is uncertain. The ends were cut back, 5 bases at V and 0 bases at J, with 10 bases in the middle. Germline V lookup: CDR1 MNHEY, CDR2 SMNVEV (reference sequence). The CDR3 has 14 residues. CDR3 sequence: CASSPEPYQETQYF. CDR3 nucleotides: TGTGCCAGCAGTCCCGAACCGTACCAAGAGACCCAGTACTTC.

The gene calls are TRBV7-9 and TRBJ2-5, with 9 bases aligning to TRBD1. The germline gives CDR1 SEHNR, CDR2 FQNEAQ (reference sequence). With 3 bases clipped from V and 5 bases from J, the junction kept 16 bases outside the gene matches. This CDR3 is 18 amino acids long. The CDR3 bases are TGTGCCAGCAGCTTTCCTTTAGGGGGACAGGGTTTATTGGAGACCCAGTACTTC. Translated: CASSFPLGGQGLLETQYF.

The chain has TRBV4-1 and TRBJ1-3; D not resolved. V was shortened by 0 bases and J by 0 bases, with 6 bases between the two germline ends. The CDR3 totals 15 residues. The germline V gene encodes CDR1 MGHRA and CDR2 YSYEKL. The CDR3 spells CASSQEGSSGNTIYF. The CDR3, as DNA: TGCGCCAGCAGCCAAGAAGGTTCCTCTGGAAACACCATATATTTT.

The chain joins TRBV30 to TRBJ2-7; 11 nucleotides match TRBD2. The V gene end was trimmed by 0 bases and the J gene end by 4 bases; junction bases not matched to a gene: 5. In germline, CDR1 is GTSNPN, CDR2 SVGIG (reference sequence). This CDR3 has 15 residues. The CDR3: CAWSVLAGARYEQYF. For the CDR3, the DNA is TGTGCCTGGAGTGTACTAGCGGGGGCACGTTACGAGCAGTACTTC.